A single sample is the source of the 5 T cell receptor beta chains below, sequenced in a study of glioma-infiltrating T cells after dendritic cell vaccination. TCRdb's copy holds only in-frame clones and misses some; the assay was immunoSEQ multiplex PCR. Of more than 45,000 clones listed, about 80% are singletons. Time point reported: after dendritic cell vaccination, including at tumor progression/relapse. The specimen was blood, collected after dendritic cell vaccination. Every receptor here comes from a human donor with glioblastoma.

Only a few counts were recorded for this clone. V usage is TRBV11-3 and J usage is TRBJ2-7; 7 positions match TRBD1. This CDR3 has 14 amino acids. Germline assignment: CDR1 SGHNT and CDR2 YENEEA. The V and J ends lost 5 bases and 3 bases, in that order; junction bases with no gene match: 7. The CDR3 is CASSNRDSLYEQYF. Here the CDR3 DNA reads TGTGCCAGCAGCAACCGGGACAGCCTCTACGAGCAGTACTTC. The full variable domain, with the rest looked up from reference TRBV11-3 and TRBJ2-7, is EAGVVQSPRYKIIEKKQPVAFWCNPISGHNTLYWYLQNLGQGPELLIRYENEEAVDDSQLPKDRFSAERLKGVDSTLKIQPAELGDSAVYLCASSNRDSLYEQYFGPGTRLTVT.

The V call is TRBV6-6, the J call TRBJ1-6; D is undetermined. The germline V gene encodes CDR1 MNHNY and CDR2 SVGAGI (reference sequence). CDR3 length: 16 amino acids. Trimming cost V 4 bases and J 8 bases, with 18 bases left between them. The CDR3 bases are TGTGCCAGCAGTTGGAACCGACCCGAGGCGGATTCACCCCTCCACTTT. Translating gives CASSWNRPEADSPLHF.

The V call is TRBV7-9, the J call TRBJ2-7, with a weak D call TRBD2 (7 bases). Germline CDR1 reads SEHNR; CDR2 reads FQNEAQ (reference sequence). There are 14 residues in the CDR3. V was pared by 5 bases and J by 2 bases, with 13 bases between. The CDR3 is CASSLGGDTYEQYF. As DNA, the CDR3 is TGTGCCAGCAGCCTGGGAGGGGACACCTACGAGCAGTACTTC. The entire variable domain, with the rest obtained from reference TRBV7-9 and TRBJ2-7, is as follows: DTGVSQNPRHKITKRGQNVTFRCDPISEHNRLYWYRQTLGQGPEFLTYFQNEAQLEKSRLLSDRFSAERPKGSFSTLEIQRTEQGDSAMYLCASSLGGDTYEQYFGPGTRLTVT.

The chain joins TRBV19 to TRBJ2-5, with TRBD1 matching over 10 bases. The V gene end was trimmed by 5 bases and the J gene end by 5 bases; junction bases not matched to a gene: 5. This CDR3 is built from 14 residues. Germline CDR1 and CDR2: LNHDA and SQIVND (reference sequence). This chain's CDR3 is CASSETGGRETQYF. The CDR3 coding sequence is TGTGCCAGTAGTGAGACAGGGGGCCGGGAGACCCAGTACTTC.

The V gene is TRBV9, the J gene TRBJ2-5; D may be TRBD1 (5 bases). V lost 3 bases to trimming and J lost 5 bases, with 11 bases between them. The CDR3 is made up of 13 amino acids. The germline V gene has CDR1 SGDLS and CDR2 YYNGEE. The CDR3: CASSAEKGETQYF. As DNA, the CDR3 is TGTGCCAGCAGCGCCGAAAAGGGGGAGACCCAGTACTTC. Filled out from reference TRBV9 and TRBJ2-5, the complete variable domain reads DSGVTQTPKHLITATGQRVTLRCSPRSGDLSVYWYQQSLDQGLQFLIQYYNGEERAKGNILERFSAQQFPDLHSELNLSSLELGDSALYFCASSAEKGETQYFGPGTRLLVL.